The TCR beta chain described here comes from a study of cytomegalovirus exposure and HLA in healthy donors. Study-wide results and limits: Most sequenced TCRs were rare (though some public TCRs occurred in many donors). Trimming of TCR beta V- and J-genes showed a link, identified in a later analysis, to a missense DCLRE1C variant. CMV serostatus alone was available as immune exposure information.

Per germline, CDR1 SGHRS and CDR2 YFSETQ. The CDR3 sequence is 16 residues long. Germline trimming cut 0 bases from V and 4 bases from J; bases unmatched to any gene: 9. Notes on this clone: Its antigen is unknown.

Nominal health characterized the donors when sampled, though unrecorded immune exposures were likely. The PCR used 60 Vbeta and 13 Jbeta primers. TCRdb's table, derived via immunoSEQ multiplex PCR, lists solely in-frame clones and lacks some. The sample holds under 110,000 clones, 71% seen once. V usage is TRBV5-1 and J usage is TRBJ2-7, with 8 nucleotides matching TRBD1. This receptor was taken from a female donor in good health and CMV-seronegative. Sequenced input: PBMCs. In nucleotides, the CDR3 is TGCGCCAGCAGCTTGGGACCGGGACAGGCGACTTACGAGCAGTACTTC. Translating gives CASSLGPGQATYEQYF.